The 24 T cell receptor beta chains reported below all come from one sample, sequenced in a study of cytomegalovirus exposure and HLA in healthy donors. The PCR had 60 Vbeta and 13 Jbeta primers. Assay: immunoSEQ multiplex PCR; the TCRdb copy retains only in-frame clones and omits some. The table has about 190,000 clones, around 77% seen once. Material for sequencing was PBMCs. All receptors derive from a woman under 30 in good health and CMV-seronegative.

J is TRBJ1-2 and V is TRBV28; D is uncertain. The CDR3 sequence is 13 residues long. Germline CDR1 and CDR2: MDHEN and SYDVKM. V lost 5 bases to trimming and J lost 3 bases, with 10 bases between them. The CDR3 loop reads CASSPPPHYGYTF. The CDR3 nucleotides are TGTGCCAGCAGTCCCCCCCCTCACTATGGCTACACCTTC.

This chain connects TRBV14 to TRBJ1-1; unclear D gene. CDR3 length: 13 residues. Germline CDR1 and CDR2: SGHDN and FVKESK. The V end lost 0 bases, the J end lost 11 bases, and 13 bases lay between the germline ends. The CDR3 reads CASSQDGLHGAFF. CDR3 nucleotide sequence: TGTGCCAGCAGCCAAGATGGCCTCCACGGGGCTTTCTTT.

The V and J genes are TRBV7-9 and TRBJ2-5; D possibly corresponds to TRBD1 (5 bases). CDR1 SEHNR and CDR2 FQNEAQ come from the germline V gene (reference sequence). The V end was cut by 5 bases, the J end by 7 bases, with 14 bases between. CDR3 length: 13 amino acids. CDR3 amino acids: CASSQGEVGTQYF. In nucleotides, the CDR3 is TGTGCCAGCAGCCAGGGCGAAGTGGGGACCCAGTACTTC.

The sample holds one count of this clone. This sequence joins TRBV27 and TRBJ2-7; the D is unclear. Trimming stripped 6 bases from V and 5 bases from J, with 17 bases between. CDR1 and CDR2 from the germline V gene are MNHEY and SMNVEV (reference sequence). The CDR3 runs to 14 residues. The CDR3 nucleotides are TGTGCCAGCAGGCACCCAGGAAACCTTGACGAGCAGTACTTC. Encoded protein: CASRHPGNLDEQYF.

This chain joins TRBV2 and TRBJ2-5, with 8 bases fitting TRBD2. V shed 0 bases, J shed 4 bases, and the junction held 10 bases outside the gene matches. Per the germline V gene, CDR1 is SNHLY and CDR2 is FYNNEI. CDR3 length equals 17 residues. CDR3 loop: CASSEARTSRGGETQYF. DNA of the CDR3: TGTGCCAGCAGTGAAGCGAGGACTAGCCGGGGGGGAGAGACCCAGTACTTC.

V gene TRBV7-9 combines with J gene TRBJ2-2; 10 nucleotides align to TRBD1. Per the germline V gene, CDR1 is SEHNR and CDR2 is FQNEAQ (reference sequence). The CDR3 has 17 amino acids. Trimming took 2 bases from V and 6 from J; bases not matched to a gene: 9. The CDR3 sequence is CASSLPVSGQGAGELFF. CDR3 nucleotides: TGTGCCAGCAGCTTACCTGTGTCTGGACAGGGGGCCGGGGAGCTGTTTTTT.

The chain combines TRBV30 with TRBJ2-4, with a tentative D call TRBD2 (7 bases). Between the trimmed V and J ends, which lost 5 bases and 8 bases, there was a span of 16 bases. Germline V gene data show CDR1 as GTSNPN and CDR2 as SVGIG (reference sequence). CDR3 length: 13 residues. The CDR3 is CAWLGQGGDIQYF. DNA of the CDR3: TGTGCCTGGTTAGGGCAAGGGGGGGACATTCAGTACTTC.

The chain combines TRBV28 with TRBJ1-5, with a possible D match to TRBD1 (5 bases). The CDR3 covers 16 residues. Per germline, CDR1 MDHEN and CDR2 SYDVKM. Deletions cut 6 bases from V and 1 base from J, with 16 bases between. CDR3 nucleotide sequence: TGTGCCAGCAGAGACAGCCCTGGGCTCAGCAATCAGCCCCAGCATTTT. Translation gives CASRDSPGLSNQPQHF.

This clone was seen only a few times. The CDR3 nucleotides are TGTGCCAGCGAAGAAACTCCTTTGCGGGCTTTCTTT. Translation gives CASEETPLRAFF. V and J are TRBV7-2 and TRBJ1-1; no clear D gene. V was cut by 8 bases and J by 11 bases, with 18 bases left in between. The V gene's germline CDR1 is SGHTA and CDR2 FQGNSA. This CDR3 region has 12 residues.

The V call is TRBV9, the J call TRBJ2-2, with TRBD2 identical over 12 bases. The CDR3 length is 16 residues. CDR1 and CDR2 (germline): SGDLS, YYNGEE. V trimming: 4 bases; J trimming: 6 bases; junction bases outside the gene matches: 7. DNA for the CDR3: TGTGCCAGCAGCCCGCCTAGCGGGGGGGCCGCCGGGGAGCTGTTTTTT. Its translation is CASSPPSGGAAGELFF.

The chain recombines TRBV28 with TRBJ2-3; D is perhaps TRBD1 (6 bases). CDR1 and CDR2 (germline): MDHEN, SYDVKM. Deletions cut 6 bases from V and 5 bases from J, with 15 bases between. The CDR3 length is 14 residues. The CDR3 DNA follows: TGTGCCAGCAGCCCGCAGGGGTTTCAAGATACGCAGTATTTT. Its translation is CASSPQGFQDTQYF. The entire variable domain, with the rest obtained from reference TRBV28 and TRBJ2-3, is as follows: DVKVTQSSRYLVKRTGEKVFLECVQDMDHENMFWYRQDPGLGLRLIYFSYDVKMKEKGDIPEGYSVSREKKERFSLILESASTNQTSMYLCASSPQGFQDTQYFGPGTRLTVL.

This chain links TRBV18 with TRBJ2-7; the match to TRBD2 covers 11 bases. J gave up 4 bases and V 5 bases, and 10 bases lay outside the gene matches. Germline V gene data show CDR1 as KGHSH and CDR2 as LQKENI. The CDR3 extends over 16 amino acids. CDR3 loop: CASSSLAGGPLYEQYF. The CDR3 DNA sequence: TGTGCCAGCTCATCTCTAGCGGGAGGCCCTTTATACGAGCAGTACTTC.

The gene calls are TRBV27 and TRBJ1-3; D unclear. Germline V gene lookup returns CDR1 MNHEY and CDR2 SMNVEV (reference sequence). Trimming left V 4 bases short and J 0 bases short, with 7 bases between. This CDR3 spans 14 amino acids. This CDR3 is CASSSISSGNTIYF. In DNA form, the CDR3 reads TGTGCCAGCAGTTCTATTAGCTCTGGAAACACCATATATTTT.

The chain uses TRBV29-1 and TRBJ1-1; no firm D call. The germline V and J ends were trimmed by 5 bases and 5 bases, with 9 bases remaining between them. Germline lookup yields CDR1 SQVTM and CDR2 ANQGSEA. The CDR3 covers 11 residues. Here the CDR3 reads CSVIERTEAFF. In DNA, the CDR3 is TGCAGCGTTATTGAGAGGACTGAAGCTTTCTTT.

The chain carries TRBV9 and TRBJ1-2; D might be TRBD1 (6 bases). The V end was cut by 0 bases, the J end by 2 bases, with 14 bases between. Germline lookup yields CDR1 SGDLS and CDR2 YYNGEE. The CDR3 covers 16 residues. The CDR3 reads CASSVDGTPTNYGYTF. DNA for the CDR3: TGTGCCAGCAGCGTAGACGGGACACCGACCAACTATGGCTACACCTTC.

The V call is TRBV30, the J call TRBJ1-1; 7 nucleotides line up with TRBD1. Looked up from germline, CDR1 is GTSNPN and CDR2 is SVGIG (reference sequence). The ends lost 5 bases at V and 3 bases at J; junction bases unmatched: 6. The CDR3 contains 13 residues. The CDR3 DNA reads TGTGCCTGGTGCAGACAGGGAGACACTGAAGCTTTCTTT. Amino acid sequence: CAWCRQGDTEAFF. Complete variable domain (other parts from reference TRBV30 and TRBJ1-1): SQTIHQWPATLVQPVGSPLSLECTVEGTSNPNLYWYRQAAGRGLQLLFYSVGIGQISSEVPQNLSASRPQDRQFILSSKKLLLSDSGFYLCAWCRQGDTEAFFGQGTRLTVV.

This clone was seen a few times. J is TRBJ1-5 and V is TRBV7-2; tentatively, D is TRBD1 (6 bases). Germline lookup yields CDR1 SGHTA and CDR2 FQGNSA. V was trimmed by 3 bases and J by 9 bases, leaving 12 bases between them. The CDR3 extends over 13 amino acids. The CDR3: CASSFSGVGPQHF. CDR3 nucleotides: TGTGCCAGCAGCTTTTCAGGGGTTGGGCCCCAGCATTTT.

This clone was observed once. The V call is TRBV5-1, the J call TRBJ1-2; D is uncertain. Trimming removed 0 bases at V and 3 bases at J, with 12 bases between. This CDR3 comprises 15 residues. Germline V gene data show CDR1 as SGHRS and CDR2 as YFSETQ. The CDR3 here is CASSLVGNPHYGYTF. The CDR3 nucleotides read TGCGCCAGCAGCTTGGTGGGCAATCCACACTATGGCTACACCTTC.

The chain combines TRBV6-5 with TRBJ1-2, with 7 bases fitting TRBD1. Germline V gene data show CDR1 as MNHEY and CDR2 as SVGAGI. This CDR3 has 15 amino acids. Trimming cost V 2 bases and J 4 bases; bases outside gene matches: 7. DNA for the CDR3: TGTGCCAGCAGTTACATGGGGACAGTGGCCTATGGCTACACCTTC. Protein product: CASSYMGTVAYGYTF.

The rearrangement links TRBV5-6 to TRBJ2-1, with 10 bases lining up with TRBD1. CDR1 is SGHDT, CDR2 YYEEEE, per germline. V lost 6 bases to trimming and J lost 1 base; unmatched junction nucleotides: 4. The CDR3 contains 15 residues. The chain's CDR3 is CASTPGQGSYNEQFF. As DNA, the CDR3 is TGTGCCAGCACACCGGGACAGGGGTCCTACAATGAGCAGTTCTTC.

This clone has more than one count but fewer than ten. The V gene is TRBV5-8, the J gene TRBJ1-5; unclear D gene. The CDR3 length is 15 residues. V was pared by 0 bases and J by 6 bases, with 13 bases between. Germline assignment: CDR1 SGHTS and CDR2 YDEGEE. CDR3 bases: TGTGCCAGCAGCTTGGAGCAGGCGGGAGGTCAGCCCCAGCATTTT. Residues: CASSLEQAGGQPQHF.

The rearrangement joins TRBV19 to TRBJ1-4; D remains ambiguous. The length of the CDR3 is 13 residues. CDR1 and CDR2 (germline): LNHDA, SQIVND (reference sequence). V lost 5 bases to trimming and J lost 8 bases, with 12 bases between them. The CDR3 sequence is CASSPPLEEKLFF. CDR3 in DNA: TGTGCCAGTAGTCCCCCCCTTGAGGAAAAACTGTTTTTT.

The genes are TRBV30 and TRBJ2-1; TRBD1 aligns across 7 bases. Trimming cost V 3 bases and J 4 bases; bases outside gene matches: 12. This CDR3 spans 16 amino acids. Germline CDR1 reads GTSNPN; CDR2 reads SVGIG (reference sequence). CDR3: CAWRGDDRALYNEQFF. CDR3 nucleotide sequence: TGTGCCTGGAGGGGCGATGACAGGGCTCTATACAATGAGCAGTTCTTC.

The chain has TRBV4-1 and TRBJ2-2; TRBD2 matches 13 bases. The CDR3 totals 18 residues. Per the germline V gene, CDR1 is MGHRA and CDR2 is YSYEKL. The V segment lost 4 bases and the J segment 2 bases; nucleotides outside the gene matches: 7. The CDR3 nucleotides are TGCGCCAGCAGCCTCGCGACTAGCGGGAGGTTAAACACCGGGGAGCTGTTTTTT. Protein product: CASSLATSGRLNTGELFF.